These T cell receptor beta chains were read from a single sample in a study of CD8 T cells in Susac syndrome. Each CDR3 protein gets one entry after TCRdb re-called the immunoSEQ multiplex PCR reads with MiXCR. The repertoire includes 210,000 or so distinct CDR3 sequences, approximately 94% of them detected once, and over 0.15% sits in the top ten. The sequenced sample consisted of CD4+ T cells from PBMCs. All receptors come from a human donor with Susac syndrome. Both conserved end residues are trimmed from each CDR3.

v_gene	CDR3aa
TRBV24-1	ATGTGTIAGELF
TRBV6-5	ATQTELGNSPLH
TRBV29-1	SVEVGAAEAF
TRBV30	AWSGRGRGVEETQY
TRBV20-1	SAKGDIRSSYNEQF
TRBV29-1	SVTYYQGRNSYEQY
TRBV19	ASMRDRNQPQH
TRBV27	ASSLNRDRVRY
TRBV24-1	ATGGLVQETQY
TRBV4-1	ASSRSGEGGQPQH
TRBV7-8	ASSLRVTGATNTGELF
TRBV3-1	ASSQGDQGAHNSPLH
TRBV6-1	ASSEAKTEDTGELF
TRBV11-2	ASSLDLPGQPQH
TRBV7-9	ASSLQAVEQY
TRBV12-5	AGPSPLDSLFTDTQY
TRBV20-1	SARGLAQSYEQY
TRBV5-6	ASRPTGFNFGYT
TRBV20-1	SAFNGDTGETQY
TRBV30	AWSPADSSGNTIY
TRBV5-1	ASSLRENTGELF
TRBV29-1	SVELAYEQY
TRBV20-1	SARITERSTEAF
TRBV10-2	ASSESGNAPQH
TRBV6-4	ASSASPGTVRELF
TRBV20-1	SARDRDRVNSPLH
TRBV5-6	ASSLETSGEINEQF
TRBV29-1	SVDRAGEEYGYT
TRBV6-2/TRBV6-3	ASSYSSNSGANVLT
TRBV7-2	ASSLVRFPRTGYT
TRBV14	ASSQRQGGSNTQY
TRBV7-3	ASSLTRRDTQY
TRBV20-1	SAPRQTNYGYT
TRBV6-5	ASSYSLGVTGELF
TRBV15	ATSRDTLNVNTEAF
TRBV3-1	ASSQGRRGTEAF
TRBV19	ASSEAYNEQF
TRBV7-2	ASSLVVGSGANVLT
TRBV20-1	SARVTGTGGVWTEAF
TRBV12-3/TRBV12-4	ASRIWGGSYTEAF
TRBV9	ASSATRQGEAF
TRBV11-2	ASSTYTGTASNEQF
TRBV29-1	SVEPSYNEQF